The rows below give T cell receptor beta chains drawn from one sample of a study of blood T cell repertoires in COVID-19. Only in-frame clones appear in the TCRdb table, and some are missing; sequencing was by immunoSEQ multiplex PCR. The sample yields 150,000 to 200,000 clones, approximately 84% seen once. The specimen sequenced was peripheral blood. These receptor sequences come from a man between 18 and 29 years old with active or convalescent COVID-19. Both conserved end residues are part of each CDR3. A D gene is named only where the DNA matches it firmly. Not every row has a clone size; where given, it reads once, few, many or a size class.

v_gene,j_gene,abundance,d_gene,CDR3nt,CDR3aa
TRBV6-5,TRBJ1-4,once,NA,TGTGCCACCCGGGCGGGGGACGCAACTAATGAAAAACTGTTTTTT,CATRAGDATNEKLFF
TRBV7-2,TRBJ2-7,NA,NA,TGTGCCAGCCAAAGACAGGATCCCTACGAGCAGTACTTC,CASQRQDPYEQYF
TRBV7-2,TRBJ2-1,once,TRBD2,TGTGCCAGCAGCATGAATCTAGCGGGAGGTAGGAATGAGCAGTTCTTC,CASSMNLAGGRNEQFF
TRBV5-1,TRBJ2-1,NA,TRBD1,TGCGCCAGCAGCTTCGGGACAGGCCGTTCCTACAATGAGCAGTTCTTC,CASSFGTGRSYNEQFF
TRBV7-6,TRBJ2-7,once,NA,TGTGCCAGCAGCTCCGGACAGGGAGGGTGGAACGAGCAGTACTTC,CASSSGQGGWNEQYF
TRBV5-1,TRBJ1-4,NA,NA,TGCGCCAGCAGCTTTGACAGATTATCTGCAACTAATGAAAAACTGTTTTTT,CASSFDRLSATNEKLFF
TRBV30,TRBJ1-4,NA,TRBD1,TGTGCCTGGAGTGGGGACAGAGTGACTAATGAAAAACTGTTTTTT,CAWSGDRVTNEKLFF
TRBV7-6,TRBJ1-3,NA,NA,TGTGCCAGCAGCAACCAACCGGGACATGGAAACACCATATATTTT,CASSNQPGHGNTIYF
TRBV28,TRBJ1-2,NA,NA,TGTGCCAGCAGTCCAGGCCCACGGGGATGGGGCTACACCTTC,CASSPGPRGWGYTF
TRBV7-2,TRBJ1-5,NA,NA,TGTGCCAGCAGCCTGACAGGAGGAGTGAACCAGCCCCAGCATTTT,CASSLTGGVNQPQHF
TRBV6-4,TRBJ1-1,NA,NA,TGTGCCAGCAGCCCTGACAGTTTCTGGAACACTGAAGCTTTCTTT,CASSPDSFWNTEAFF
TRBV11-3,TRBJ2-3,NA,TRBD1,TGTGCCAGCAGCGCGGACAGGAGCACAGATACGCAGTATTTT,CASSADRSTDTQYF
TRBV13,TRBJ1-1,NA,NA,TGTGCCAGCAGCCCTGGGAAACCCGGGGGTGAAGCTTTCTTT,CASSPGKPGGEAFF
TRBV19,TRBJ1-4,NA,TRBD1,TGTGCCAGTAGTCACAAACAGGGGGCGATTCGGGTTGTAAATGAAAAACTGTTTTTT,CASSHKQGAIRVVNEKLFF
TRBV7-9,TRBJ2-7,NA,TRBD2,TGTGCCAGCAGCTCTACTAGCGGACTTGCCTACGAGCAGTACTTC,CASSSTSGLAYEQYF
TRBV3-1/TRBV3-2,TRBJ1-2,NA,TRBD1,TGTGCCAGCAGTGGGACAGGGAGACACTACACCTTC,CASSGTGRHYTF
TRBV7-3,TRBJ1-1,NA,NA,TGTGCCAGCAGCAGGTCAGGGTCGGCAAACACTGAAGCTTTCTTT,CASSRSGSANTEAFF
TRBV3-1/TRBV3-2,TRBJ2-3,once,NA,TGTGCCAGCAGCCAACCCCCTAGCGCAGATACGCAGTATTTT,CASSQPPSADTQYF
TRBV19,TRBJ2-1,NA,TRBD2,TGTGCCACTAAATCGGGACTATCCTACAATGAGCAGTTCTTC,CATKSGLSYNEQFF
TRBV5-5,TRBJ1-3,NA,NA,TGTGCCAGCAGCCCCAGGAGGACGAGCTCTGGAAACACCATATATTTT,CASSPRRTSSGNTIYF
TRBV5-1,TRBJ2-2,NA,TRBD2,TGCGCCAGCAGCTTGTCTCGCGGGGGAACCGGGGAGCTGTTTTTT,CASSLSRGGTGELFF
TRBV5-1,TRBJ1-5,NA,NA,TGCGCCAGCAGCTTGGAGCCAGGGGTTGATCAGCCCCAGCATTTT,CASSLEPGVDQPQHF
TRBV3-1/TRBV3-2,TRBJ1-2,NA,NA,TGTGCCAGCAGCCACCTCTATGGCTACACCTTC,CASSHLYGYTF
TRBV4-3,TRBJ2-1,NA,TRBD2,TGCGCCAGCAGCCATCAGAGTGGGACTAGCGGGAGTCCTCTCGTTGAGCAGTTCTTC,CASSHQSGTSGSPLVEQFF
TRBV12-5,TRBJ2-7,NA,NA,TGTGCTAGTGGTTGGGACAACAACTACGAGCAGTACTTC,CASGWDNNYEQYF
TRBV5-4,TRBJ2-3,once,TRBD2,TGTGCCAGCAGCTTGGCAGGGCTAGCGGTCGGCACAGATACGCAGTATTTT,CASSLAGLAVGTDTQYF
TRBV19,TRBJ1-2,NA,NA,TGTGCCAGTAGTGTGACCGGGGTGAACTATGGCTACACCTTC,CASSVTGVNYGYTF
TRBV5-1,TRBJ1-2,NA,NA,TGCGCCAGCAGCTTGTCCGGTAACTATGGCTACACCTTC,CASSLSGNYGYTF
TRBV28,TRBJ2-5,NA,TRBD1,TGTGCCAGCAGACCTATCGGGACAGGGTGGGGGACCCAGTACTTC,CASRPIGTGWGTQYF
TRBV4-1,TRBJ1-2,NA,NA,TGCGCCAGCAGCCAAGGGAGCAGTTTCAACTATGGCTACACCTTC,CASSQGSSFNYGYTF
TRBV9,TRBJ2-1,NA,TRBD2,TGTGCCAGCAGCCCACTAGCGGGAGGGGTCAATGAGCAGTTCTTC,CASSPLAGGVNEQFF
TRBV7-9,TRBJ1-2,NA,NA,TGTGCCAGCAGCTTAGCGCGGGGAGGGGAGATGAACTATGGCTACACCTTC,CASSLARGGEMNYGYTF
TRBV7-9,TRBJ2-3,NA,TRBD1,TGTGCCAGCAGCAACCCTCGGAGGGGACAGGGACCAGATACGCAGTATTTT,CASSNPRRGQGPDTQYF
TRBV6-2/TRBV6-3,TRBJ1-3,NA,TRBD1,TGTGCCAGCAGTGACAGGGTAGTCTCTGGAAACACCATATATTTT,CASSDRVVSGNTIYF
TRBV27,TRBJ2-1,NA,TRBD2,TGTGCCAGCAGTTTTGCTAGCGGGTCCCCCGGGAATGAGCAGTTCTTC,CASSFASGSPGNEQFF
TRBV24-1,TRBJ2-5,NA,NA,TGTGCCACCAGTGATTCGGACTATCAAGAGACCCAGTACTTC,CATSDSDYQETQYF
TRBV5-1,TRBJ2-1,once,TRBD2,TGCGCCAGCAGCTTGGGGAATAGCGGGATATACAATGAGCAGTTCTTC,CASSLGNSGIYNEQFF
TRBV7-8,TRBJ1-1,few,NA,TGTGCCAGCAGCTTACCGGGGGGAGAAGCTTTCTTT,CASSLPGGEAFF
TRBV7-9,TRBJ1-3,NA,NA,TGTGCCAGCAGCTTAGCGAGTACTGGAAACACCATATATTTT,CASSLASTGNTIYF
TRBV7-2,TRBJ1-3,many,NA,TGTGCCAGCAGCTTCGCGAGCTCTGGAAACACCATATATTTT,CASSFASSGNTIYF
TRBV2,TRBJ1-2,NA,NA,TGTGCCAGCGAACAGGGTTATAGTGGTGGCTACACCTTC,CASEQGYSGGYTF
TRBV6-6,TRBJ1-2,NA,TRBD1,TGTGCCAGCAGAAAATATGCCGGGACAGACTATGGCTACACCTTC,CASRKYAGTDYGYTF
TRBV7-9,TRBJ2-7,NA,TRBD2,TGTGCCAGCAGCTTAGCGGGACTAGCCTACGAGCAGTACTTC,CASSLAGLAYEQYF
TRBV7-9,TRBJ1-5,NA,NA,TGTGCCAGCAGCTTTTCCGATCAGCCCCAGCATTTT,CASSFSDQPQHF
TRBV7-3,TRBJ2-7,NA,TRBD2,TGTGCCAGCAGCCTCCAACCGGGACTAGCGGGAGGGCCTGACCACGAGCAGTACTTC,CASSLQPGLAGGPDHEQYF
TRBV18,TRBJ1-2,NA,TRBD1,TGTGCCAGCTCACCCGATCCGGGACAGGAGCTACTCTATGGCTACACCTTC,CASSPDPGQELLYGYTF
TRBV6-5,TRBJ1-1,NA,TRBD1,TGTGCCAGCAGCCTACAGGGGGTTGGGAACACTGAAGCTTTCTTT,CASSLQGVGNTEAFF
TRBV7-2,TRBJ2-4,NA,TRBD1,TGTGCCAGCAGCCCATCCTACGACAGGGGTAAAAACATTCAGTACTTC,CASSPSYDRGKNIQYF
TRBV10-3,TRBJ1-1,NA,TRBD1,TGTGCCATCAGTGCGAGGGGGCCGGGGACTGAAGCTTTCTTT,CAISARGPGTEAFF
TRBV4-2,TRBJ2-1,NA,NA,TGTGCCAGCAGCCAGGAGGGGGCCGTCTCCCACAATGAGCAGTTCTTC,CASSQEGAVSHNEQFF
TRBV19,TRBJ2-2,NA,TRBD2,TGTGCCAGTAGTTATACCCCGGGAGGTGGCACCGGGGAGCTGTTTTTT,CASSYTPGGGTGELFF
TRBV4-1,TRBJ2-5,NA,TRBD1,TGCGCCAGCAGCTGGGGACAGGGAGCGAAAGAGACCCAGTACTTC,CASSWGQGAKETQYF
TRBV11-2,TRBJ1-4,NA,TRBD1,TGTGCCAGCAGCCTGTCACAGGGGATGCTAGAAAAACTGTTTTTT,CASSLSQGMLEKLFF
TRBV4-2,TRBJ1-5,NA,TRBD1,TGTGCCAGCAGTTCGGGACAGGGGGCTTTTCAGCCCCAGCATTTT,CASSSGQGAFQPQHF
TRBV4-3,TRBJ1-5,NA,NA,TGCGCCAGCAGCCCCTCGGGGTATCAGCCCCAGCATTTT,CASSPSGYQPQHF
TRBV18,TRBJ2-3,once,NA,TGTGCCAGCTCACCACCTCCCCTCACAGATACGCAGTATTTT,CASSPPPLTDTQYF